This is a list of T cell receptor beta chains from one sample in a study of control samples from healthy donors and cancer patients. Repertoires were generated with immunoSEQ multiplex PCR, while TCRdb's copy carries only in-frame clones and drops some. The sample shows around 170,000 clones, just over 85% of them seen only once. The sample was blood. The receptor set was obtained from a woman aged 30 to 39 in good health. CDR3s include the opening cysteine and the closing phenylalanine or tryptophan. The D gene is left open where the match is weak. Clone size is not always given. Where it is, it says once, few, many or a class for expanded clones.

DNA: TGCGCCAGCAGCTCGTTGGAGAACACTGAAGCTTTCTTT
CDR3: CASSSLENTEAFF
V: TRBV5-1
size: NA
J: TRBJ1-1
D: NA

DNA: TGTGCCAGCAGCCAAGGCAGGACCCAGAACACTGAAGCTTTCTTT
CDR3: CASSQGRTQNTEAFF
V: TRBV3-1/TRBV3-2
size: NA
J: TRBJ1-1
D: NA

DNA: TGCGCCAGCAGCTTGGAGGGACACGGGTACGAGCAGTACTTC
CDR3: CASSLEGHGYEQYF
V: TRBV5-1
size: NA
J: TRBJ2-7
D: NA

DNA: TGTGCCTGGAACAACCTCCGGGACACCACCTTGAACACTGAAGCTTTCTTT
CDR3: CAWNNLRDTTLNTEAFF
V: TRBV30
size: NA
J: TRBJ1-1
D: NA

DNA: TGTGCCAGCAGGGGAGGAGGGTTCTACGAGCAGTACTTC
CDR3: CASRGGGFYEQYF
V: TRBV28
size: NA
J: TRBJ2-7
D: NA

DNA: TGTGCCAGCAGCCAGACCGCCCCTCTTGGAAACACCATATATTTT
CDR3: CASSQTAPLGNTIYF
V: TRBV3-1/TRBV3-2
size: NA
J: TRBJ1-3
D: NA

DNA: TGTGCCAGCACCTATCGAGGGGGGGCTGGAAACACCATATATTTT
CDR3: CASTYRGGAGNTIYF
V: TRBV7-2
size: NA
J: TRBJ1-3
D: NA

DNA: TGTGCCAGCTGCGAGGGCGGGAATTCACCCCTCCACTTT
CDR3: CASCEGGNSPLHF
V: TRBV7-6
size: NA
J: TRBJ1-6
D: NA

DNA: TGTGCCAGCAGCTTAGGAGACAATGAGCAGTTCTTC
CDR3: CASSLGDNEQFF
V: TRBV7-8
size: NA
J: TRBJ2-1
D: NA

DNA: TGTGCCAGCAGTTTATCTCGCACCGGGGAGCTGTTTTTT
CDR3: CASSLSRTGELFF
V: TRBV27
size: NA
J: TRBJ2-2
D: NA

DNA: TGCGCCAGCAGCTCAGGGACTAGCGGGTTATACAATGAGCAGTTCTTC
CDR3: CASSSGTSGLYNEQFF
V: TRBV5-1
size: NA
J: TRBJ2-1
D: TRBD2

DNA: TGTGCCAGCAGCGTAGGGGGGACTAATGAAAAACTGTTTTTT
CDR3: CASSVGGTNEKLFF
V: TRBV7-9
size: once
J: TRBJ1-4
D: NA

DNA: TGTGCCAGCAGTTTCATGGATAGTCAGCCCCAGCATTTT
CDR3: CASSFMDSQPQHF
V: TRBV12-3/TRBV12-4
size: NA
J: TRBJ1-5
D: NA

DNA: TGTGCCAGCTCACCCAGGGTGGACAATGAGCAGTTCTTC
CDR3: CASSPRVDNEQFF
V: TRBV18
size: NA
J: TRBJ2-1
D: NA

DNA: TGTGCTAGTGGTTTGGACAGGGGGCGATTCGACTTGGGAAACACCATATATTTT
CDR3: CASGLDRGRFDLGNTIYF
V: TRBV12-5
size: NA
J: TRBJ1-3
D: TRBD1

DNA: TGTGCCAGCAGCTTAGACAACAGAGTCACGTCTGGCTACACCTTC
CDR3: CASSLDNRVTSGYTF
V: TRBV7-9
size: few
J: TRBJ1-2
D: NA

DNA: TGTGCCAGCCACGTGGGACCGAACACTGAAGCTTTCTTT
CDR3: CASHVGPNTEAFF
V: TRBV21-1
size: NA
J: TRBJ1-1
D: NA

DNA: TGCAGCGTCGCGGGGACAGCCGGGGGAAACACCATATATTTT
CDR3: CSVAGTAGGNTIYF
V: TRBV29-1
size: NA
J: TRBJ1-3
D: TRBD1

DNA: TGTGCCAGCGGCAAGGAGTACACAGATACGCAGTATTTT
CDR3: CASGKEYTDTQYF
V: TRBV2
size: NA
J: TRBJ2-3
D: NA

DNA: TGTGCCAGCAGTTTAGGGACTAGCGCCCAAGAGACCCAGTACTTC
CDR3: CASSLGTSAQETQYF
V: TRBV28
size: NA
J: TRBJ2-5
D: TRBD2

DNA: TGTGCCAGCAGTGACACCTGGGACATCTACAATGAGCAGTTCTTC
CDR3: CASSDTWDIYNEQFF
V: TRBV6-1
size: NA
J: TRBJ2-1
D: NA

DNA: TGTGCCAGTAATCCCCAGAGAAAGACTTACCAGGCCTACAATGAGCAGTTCTTC
CDR3: CASNPQRKTYQAYNEQFF
V: TRBV19
size: NA
J: TRBJ2-1
D: NA

DNA: TGTGCCAGCAGTAGCGGGAGCAGGTACGAGCAGTACTTC
CDR3: CASSSGSRYEQYF
V: TRBV28
size: NA
J: TRBJ2-7
D: TRBD2

DNA: TGTGCCAGCAGTGAATGGGGGAACACTGAAGCTTTCTTT
CDR3: CASSEWGNTEAFF
V: TRBV2
size: NA
J: TRBJ1-1
D: NA

DNA: TGTGCCAGCAGTTTTGGCCTTTATGGCTACACCTTC
CDR3: CASSFGLYGYTF
V: TRBV12-3/TRBV12-4
size: NA
J: TRBJ1-2
D: NA

DNA: TGTGCCAGCAGTAGAGGATACACTGAAGCTTTCTTT
CDR3: CASSRGYTEAFF
V: TRBV5-6
size: NA
J: TRBJ1-1
D: NA

DNA: TGTGCCAGCAGTTTTGGGGGCATAGGGGAAAACATTCAGTACTTC
CDR3: CASSFGGIGENIQYF
V: TRBV27
size: NA
J: TRBJ2-4
D: NA

DNA: TGTGCCACCAGTGATAGAGTAGGAGGGAACACCGGGGAGCTGTTTTTT
CDR3: CATSDRVGGNTGELFF
V: TRBV24-1
size: few
J: TRBJ2-2
D: NA

DNA: TGTGCCAGCAGTTTATTAGCCGGGACACAAAAAAACAATGAGCAGTTCTTC
CDR3: CASSLLAGTQKNNEQFF
V: TRBV27
size: NA
J: TRBJ2-1
D: NA

DNA: TGTGCCAGCAGCTTAGGGCTTGACAGTGCCTACGAGCAGTACTTC
CDR3: CASSLGLDSAYEQYF
V: TRBV11-2
size: NA
J: TRBJ2-7
D: NA

DNA: TGTGCCAGCAGCTTAGAGCCCGACAGGGGGGATACTGAAGCTTTCTTT
CDR3: CASSLEPDRGDTEAFF
V: TRBV7-6
size: NA
J: TRBJ1-1
D: TRBD1

DNA: TGTGCCCGAATTGGACAGGACCCTGGAAACACCATATATTTT
CDR3: CARIGQDPGNTIYF
V: TRBV30
size: NA
J: TRBJ1-3
D: TRBD1

DNA: TGCGCCAGCGCTCGAGGGGGATATTTGGACAGAGCGAACACCGGGGAGCTGTTTTTT
CDR3: CASARGGYLDRANTGELFF
V: TRBV5-1
size: NA
J: TRBJ2-2
D: NA

DNA: TGTGCCAGCAGTAAAACAGGGGCACCGCTGAACACTGAAGCTTTCTTT
CDR3: CASSKTGAPLNTEAFF
V: TRBV6-4
size: NA
J: TRBJ1-1
D: TRBD1

DNA: TGTGCCAGCAGTTTATTAAGGACAGGGGGCACTGAAGCTTTCTTT
CDR3: CASSLLRTGGTEAFF
V: TRBV27
size: NA
J: TRBJ1-1
D: TRBD1

DNA: TGCGCCAGCAGTACGGGACTACTCACAGATACGCAGTATTTT
CDR3: CASSTGLLTDTQYF
V: TRBV10-1
size: few
J: TRBJ2-3
D: TRBD2

DNA: TGTGCCAGCAGCTTAGTTGGCCCCGGGCAGGGTGAAAAACTGTTTTTT
CDR3: CASSLVGPGQGEKLFF
V: TRBV7-8
size: once
J: TRBJ1-4
D: NA

DNA: TGTGCCAGCAGCCAACACGCCGGGGAGCTGTTTTTT
CDR3: CASSQHAGELFF
V: TRBV6-5
size: NA
J: TRBJ2-2
D: NA

DNA: TGCAGCGTCGCAAACCAAGAGACCCAGTACTTC
CDR3: CSVANQETQYF
V: TRBV29-1
size: NA
J: TRBJ2-5
D: NA

DNA: TGTGCCAGCAGAGTGGGACCGGGAGTGTTGGAGACCCAGTACTTC
CDR3: CASRVGPGVLETQYF
V: TRBV7-8
size: NA
J: TRBJ2-5
D: NA

DNA: TGTGCCAGCAGCGTTGGGGCAAGCAATCAGCCCCAGCATTTT
CDR3: CASSVGASNQPQHF
V: TRBV9
size: NA
J: TRBJ1-5
D: NA

DNA: TGTGCCAGCAGGATGAACAATGAGCAGTTCTTC
CDR3: CASRMNNEQFF
V: TRBV5-6
size: many
J: TRBJ2-1
D: NA

DNA: TGTGCCAGTAGTCCACAGACAGGGGGCTACGAGCAGTACTTC
CDR3: CASSPQTGGYEQYF
V: TRBV19
size: once
J: TRBJ2-7
D: TRBD1

DNA: TGTGCCAGCAGCCAGACTAGCGGGGGGGCCGGGAAGACCCAGTACTTC
CDR3: CASSQTSGGAGKTQYF
V: TRBV3-1/TRBV3-2
size: NA
J: TRBJ2-5
D: TRBD2

DNA: TGTGCCAGTAGTACCACATATGGAGCCAAAAACATTCAGTACTTC
CDR3: CASSTTYGAKNIQYF
V: TRBV19
size: few
J: TRBJ2-4
D: NA

DNA: TGTGCCAGCAGTCTGGACAGGGGACTATACACCATATATTTT
CDR3: CASSLDRGLYTIYF
V: TRBV2
size: NA
J: TRBJ1-3
D: TRBD1

DNA: TGTGCCAGCATGCTAACGGGACCGCTATCTGGAAACACCATATATTTT
CDR3: CASMLTGPLSGNTIYF
V: TRBV7-9
size: NA
J: TRBJ1-3
D: NA

DNA: TGCAGTGCTAGAGTCGGACACTCGGCTTTCTTT
CDR3: CSARVGHSAFF
V: TRBV20-1
size: NA
J: TRBJ1-1
D: NA

DNA: TGTGCCAGCAGCTTGTTTGACAACCAAGAGACCCAGTACTTC
CDR3: CASSLFDNQETQYF
V: TRBV5-6
size: NA
J: TRBJ2-5
D: NA

DNA: TGTGCCAGCAGTACCGGGACAGGGGGTCCAGAGACCCAGTACTTC
CDR3: CASSTGTGGPETQYF
V: TRBV5-4
size: NA
J: TRBJ2-5
D: TRBD1

DNA: TGTGCCAGCGGGGGGGTCTCCTACGAGCAGTACTTC
CDR3: CASGGVSYEQYF
V: TRBV6-5
size: NA
J: TRBJ2-7
D: TRBD2

DNA: TGCGCCAGCAGCCAAGTAGGACAGAAAGAGACCCAGTACTTC
CDR3: CASSQVGQKETQYF
V: TRBV4-1
size: NA
J: TRBJ2-5
D: NA

DNA: TGTGCCAGTAACGGCCCCGGAGGTAGTCGCGAGCAGTACTTC
CDR3: CASNGPGGSREQYF
V: TRBV19
size: NA
J: TRBJ2-7
D: NA

DNA: TGTGCCAGCAGTCCCCGGCCGGCCCTTGACTACACCTTC
CDR3: CASSPRPALDYTF
V: TRBV28
size: NA
J: TRBJ1-2
D: NA